The 31 T cell receptor beta chains below were found in one sample sequenced in a study of T cell responses to AZD1222 COVID-19 vaccine. Clones were read by immunoSEQ multiplex PCR, and TCRdb kept only the in-frame ones, dropping some. The table lists about 170,000 clones, around nine tenths of them singletons. Material: peripheral blood, obtained on day 0 of AZD1222 vaccination. These receptors were collected from an adult in good health.

The V gene is TRBV7-8, the J gene TRBJ2-7, with a weak D call TRBD2 (6 bases). CDR1 and CDR2 from the germline V gene are SGHVS and FQNEAQ. This CDR3 contains 14 residues. Trimming left V 5 bases short and J 7 bases short, with 18 bases between. This chain's CDR3 is CASSPLPGVGEQYF. In DNA, the CDR3 is TGTGCCAGCAGCCCCCTCCCGGGGGTAGGGGAGCAGTACTTC.

The V gene is TRBV20-1, the J gene TRBJ1-1; no clear D. V lost 0 bases and J 8 bases, leaving 7 bases between the germline ends. CDR1 and CDR2 from the germline V gene are DFQATT and SNEGSKA (reference sequence). This CDR3 is built from 11 residues. This CDR3 reads CSAREATEAFF. The DNA of the CDR3 is TGCAGTGCTAGAGAAGCGACAGAAGCTTTCTTT.

Only one count was recorded for this clone. This chain's CDR3 is CASSRRRGKVGYTF. DNA of the CDR3: TGTGCCAGCAGCCGGCGCAGGGGGAAGGTTGGCTACACCTTC. V and J are TRBV14 and TRBJ1-2, with 7 bases fitting TRBD1. With 4 bases clipped from V and 7 bases from J, the junction kept 9 bases outside the gene matches. The V gene's germline CDR1 is SGHDN and CDR2 FVKESK. The CDR3 runs 14 residues.

With regard to this clone: The sample contains more than one DNA sequence encoding this CDR3. The chain couples TRBV5-1 to TRBJ1-1; 7 bases fit TRBD1. In germline, CDR1 is SGHRS, CDR2 YFSETQ. The V segment lost 0 bases and the J segment 6 bases; nucleotides outside the gene matches: 2. This CDR3 comprises 13 residues. For the CDR3, the DNA is TGCGCCAGCAGCTTGGCCGGGACAGCTGAAGCTTTCTTT. It specifies CASSLAGTAEAFF.

The chain combines TRBV19 with TRBJ1-5, with D perhaps TRBD1 (5 bases). CDR1 is LNHDA, CDR2 SQIVND, per germline (reference sequence). Trimming cost V 5 bases and J 3 bases, with 14 bases left between them. The CDR3 is 15 residues long. The CDR3 here is CASSGEGTANQPQHF. The CDR3 DNA is TGTGCCAGTAGTGGGGAGGGGACTGCCAATCAGCCCCAGCATTTT.

The chain links TRBV6-5 to TRBJ2-1, with 8 bases matching TRBD2. CDR1 and CDR2 (germline): MNHEY, SVGAGI. V lost 4 bases to trimming and J lost 8 bases; unmatched junction nucleotides: 10. CDR3 length: 15 residues. The CDR3 reads CASSSSGGRLDEQFF. The CDR3 nucleotides read TGTGCCAGCAGTTCCTCAGGCGGGAGGTTGGATGAGCAGTTCTTC.

The V call is TRBV5-1, the J call TRBJ2-7; 12 positions match TRBD2. Germline CDR1 and CDR2: SGHRS and YFSETQ. V trimming: 0 bases; J trimming: 3 bases; junction bases outside the gene matches: 25. CDR3 size: 23 residues. CDR3 amino acids: CASSLGYRDRMTSGRKGSYEQYF. CDR3 in DNA: TGCGCCAGCAGCTTGGGTTACCGGGACAGGATGACTAGCGGGAGAAAGGGAAGCTACGAGCAGTACTTC.

The rearrangement joins TRBV5-4 to TRBJ2-2; D unresolved. Germline CDR1 and CDR2: SGHNT and YYREEE (reference sequence). Trimming pared 5 bases from V and 2 bases from J, leaving 7 bases between. The CDR3 runs to 13 residues. The CDR3 coding sequence is TGTGCCAGCAGTCGGAAAAACACCGGGGAGCTGTTTTTT. Its translation: CASSRKNTGELFF.

This clone was picked up a small number of times. V gene TRBV30 combines with J gene TRBJ2-5; 9 bases line up with TRBD1. Trimming cost V 0 bases and J 1 base; bases outside gene matches: 6. Germline V gives CDR1 GTSNPN, CDR2 SVGIG (reference sequence). The length of the CDR3 is 16 residues. The CDR3, as DNA: TGTGCCTGGAGTGTATTCGGGACAGGGATCCAAGAGACCCAGTACTTC. Encoded protein: CAWSVFGTGIQETQYF.

Only one count was recorded for this clone. Other DNA sequences in the sample encode the same CDR3. The gene calls are TRBV6-5 and TRBJ2-7; D is ambiguous. This CDR3 has 14 amino acids. Looked up from germline, CDR1 is MNHEY and CDR2 is SVGAGI. Deletions cut 0 bases from V and 0 bases from J, with 6 bases between. The CDR3 region is CASSYSGSSYEQYF. The CDR3 DNA reads TGTGCCAGCAGTTACTCGGGCTCCTCCTACGAGCAGTACTTC.

The rearrangement uses TRBV27 and TRBJ1-2, with D hard to call. Trimming took 7 bases from V and 5 from J, leaving 14 bases between them. Germline V gene sequence: CDR1 MNHEY, CDR2 SMNVEV (reference sequence). The CDR3 totals 13 residues. The CDR3, as DNA: TGTGCCAGCAAGCCCCACGGATATTATGGCTACACCTTC. As protein: CASKPHGYYGYTF.

The rearrangement joins TRBV6-5 to TRBJ2-3; D ambiguous. V was cut by 7 bases and J by 1 base, with 6 bases left in between. This CDR3 is built from 12 residues. Germline V CDR1 and CDR2: MNHEY, SVGAGI. Here the CDR3 DNA reads TGTGCCAGCAAAAGGGGCACAGATACGCAGTATTTT. It yields the protein CASKRGTDTQYF.

The V gene is TRBV2, the J gene TRBJ2-7; 10 positions match TRBD2. The CDR3 length is 12 residues. Germline loops: CDR1 SNHLY, CDR2 FYNNEI. Trimming removed 8 bases from V and 6 bases from J; junction bases left unmatched: 4. CDR3 residues: CASSQRGGEQYF. DNA for the CDR3: TGTGCCAGCTCCCAGCGGGGGGGCGAGCAGTACTTC. Based on the CDR3 plus reference TRBV2 and TRBJ2-7, the full variable domain is EPEVTQTPSHQVTQMGQEVILRCVPISNHLYFYWYRQILGQKVEFLVSFYNNEISEKSEIFDDQFSVERPDGSNFTLKIRSTKLEDSAMYFCASSQRGGEQYFGPGTRLTVT.

This sequence joins TRBV3-1 (or the pseudogene TRBV3-2) and TRBJ1-2; D uncertain. The CDR3 covers 14 residues. The germline V gene has CDR1 LGHDT and CDR2 YNNKEL (reference sequence). Trimming stripped 1 base from V and 7 bases from J, with 13 bases between. CDR3 nucleotide sequence: TGTGCCAGCAGCCAAGTCGTCGAAGGGAGTGGCTACACCTTC. Translated: CASSQVVEGSGYTF.

V is TRBV5-1 and J is TRBJ1-1; D ambiguous. The CDR3 is 15 residues long. Trimming removed 0 bases from V and 5 bases from J, with 14 bases in between. The germline V gene encodes CDR1 SGHRS and CDR2 YFSETQ. The CDR3 loop is CASSLVGSLRTEAFF. CDR3 in DNA: TGCGCCAGCAGCTTGGTAGGGAGTCTTAGGACTGAAGCTTTCTTT.

The chain recombines TRBV6-4 with TRBJ2-1; D is undetermined. V shed 2 bases and J shed 0 bases, with 8 bases lying between them. This CDR3 region has 15 residues. CDR1 MRHNA and CDR2 SNTAGT come from the germline V gene. This CDR3 reads CASSDEADSYNEQFF. DNA for the CDR3: TGTGCCAGCAGTGACGAGGCGGACTCCTACAATGAGCAGTTCTTC.

V is TRBV2 and J is TRBJ1-6; D unresolved. This CDR3 region has 15 residues. The V end lost 4 bases, the J end lost 2 bases, and 9 bases lay between the germline ends. Germline V lookup: CDR1 SNHLY, CDR2 FYNNEI. CDR3 in DNA: TGTGCCAGCAGTGCCGAGGGAGCCTATAATTCACCCCTCCACTTT. It encodes CASSAEGAYNSPLHF.

The V call is TRBV7-9, the J call TRBJ1-1; D is perhaps TRBD1 (5 bases). The germline V gene has CDR1 SEHNR and CDR2 FQNEAQ (reference sequence). This CDR3 comprises 12 residues. V was clipped by 7 bases and J by 3 bases, with 9 bases between them. CDR3 coding DNA: TGTGCCAGCATGGGACGGGACACTGAAGCTTTCTTT. This translates into CASMGRDTEAFF.

The chain joins TRBV5-8 to TRBJ2-7, with D possibly matching TRBD1 (6 bases). The germline V and J ends were trimmed by 1 base and 3 bases, with 11 bases remaining between them. The germline V gene has CDR1 SGHTS and CDR2 YDEGEE. The CDR3 extends over 14 amino acids. This CDR3 is CASSLLHRVYEQYF. CDR3 nucleotide sequence: TGTGCCAGCAGCTTGTTACACAGGGTCTACGAGCAGTACTTC. Full variable domain (outside the CDR3, taken from reference TRBV5-8 and TRBJ2-7): EAGVTQSPTHLIKTRGQQATLRCSPISGHTSVYWYQQALGLGLQFLLWYDEGEERNRGNFPPRFSGRQFPNYSSELNVNALELEDSALYLCASSLLHRVYEQYFGPGTRLTVT.

V and J are TRBV4-1 and TRBJ2-5, with 7 bases that match TRBD2. Germline V CDR1 and CDR2: MGHRA, YSYEKL. The trim removed 0 bases at V and 0 bases at J, leaving 10 bases unmatched. The CDR3 contains 18 residues. Here the CDR3 DNA reads TGCGCCAGCAGCCAAGACCTCCGGGACTACTTAAACCAAGAGACCCAGTACTTC. Protein sequence: CASSQDLRDYLNQETQYF.

V usage is TRBV25-1 and J usage is TRBJ2-3; D uncertain. The CDR3 spans 15 residues. V was clipped by 1 base and J by 1 base, with 9 bases between them. CDR1 and CDR2 from the germline V gene are MGHDK and SYGVNS. The CDR3 is CASSEWAGGTDTQYF. The CDR3 region has the DNA TGTGCCAGCAGTGAATGGGCTGGGGGCACAGATACGCAGTATTTT.

This chain joins TRBV5-1 and TRBJ2-2; TRBD2 matches 7 bases. Germline V gene sequence: CDR1 SGHRS, CDR2 YFSETQ. The V segment lost 5 bases and the J segment 2 bases; nucleotides outside the gene matches: 3. The CDR3 length is 14 residues. The CDR3 bases are TGCGCCAGCAGTTGGGAGGGAAACACCGGGGAGCTGTTTTTT. As protein: CASSWEGNTGELFF.

This clone was observed once. V usage is TRBV14 and J usage is TRBJ2-6; D unresolved. The CDR3 length is 13 residues. Germline values: CDR1 SGHDN, CDR2 FVKESK. Between the trimmed V and J ends, which lost 1 base and 2 bases, there was a span of 0 bases. As DNA, the CDR3 is TGTGCCAGCAGCCAAGCTGGGGCCAACGTCCTGACTTTC. This translates into CASSQAGANVLTF.

The V gene is TRBV27, the J gene TRBJ2-1, with D tentatively TRBD2 (7 bases). Trimming removed 7 bases from V and 2 bases from J, with 9 bases in between. This CDR3 spans 13 amino acids. In germline, CDR1 is MNHEY, CDR2 SMNVEV (reference sequence). The CDR3 loop reads CASKGGAYNEQFF. In DNA, the CDR3 is TGTGCCAGCAAGGGGGGGGCCTACAATGAGCAGTTCTTC.

Points on this clone: This sample also contains other DNA sequences that code for the same CDR3. DNA for the CDR3: TGTGCCAGCTCACCGGGAGAGACCCAGTACTTC. Translating gives CASSPGETQYF. The rearrangement joins TRBV18 to TRBJ2-5; D remains unclear. V was clipped by 3 bases and J by 4 bases, with 3 bases between them. The CDR3 length is 11 residues. In germline, CDR1 is KGHSH, CDR2 LQKENI.

The V and J genes are TRBV7-8 and TRBJ1-4; 10 positions match TRBD1. The J segment lost 2 bases and the V segment lost 5 bases, leaving 14 bases of the junction unmatched. This CDR3 is built from 19 residues. CDR1 SGHVS and CDR2 FQNEAQ come from the germline V gene. CDR3 loop: CASSPDRGQLATTNEKLFF. Here the CDR3 DNA reads TGTGCCAGCAGCCCCGACAGGGGGCAACTCGCAACCACTAATGAAAAACTGTTTTTT.

The chain carries TRBV4-1 and TRBJ1-1; the D gene is possibly TRBD1 (5 bases). Per germline, CDR1 MGHRA and CDR2 YSYEKL. V was cut by 4 bases and J by 0 bases, with 12 bases left in between. The CDR3 consists of 15 residues. This CDR3 reads CASSLFRGMNTEAFF. In DNA form, the CDR3 reads TGCGCCAGCAGCCTTTTCCGGGGCATGAACACTGAAGCTTTCTTT.

The V call is TRBV11-2, the J call TRBJ2-7; 11 bases map to TRBD2. The V gene's germline CDR1 is SGHAT and CDR2 FQNNGV. The J segment lost 0 bases and the V segment lost 1 base, leaving 8 bases of the junction unmatched. The CDR3 has 18 residues. In nucleotides, the CDR3 is TGTGCCAGCAGCTTAGCAGCTAGCGGGAGGACATACTCCTACGAGCAGTACTTC. It specifies CASSLAASGRTYSYEQYF.

The chain links TRBV6-5 to TRBJ1-2, with 7 positions matching TRBD1. The CDR3 extends over 15 amino acids. Germline trimming cut 5 bases from V and 6 bases from J; bases unmatched to any gene: 12. Germline CDR1 MNHEY, CDR2 SVGAGI. CDR3 in DNA: TGTGCCAGCAGTCGACAGGGTCCGTTTAGCCATGGCTACACCTTC. As protein: CASSRQGPFSHGYTF.

The CDR3 here is CASSPQSGGNQPQHF. CDR3 nucleotides: TGTGCCAGCTCACCACAATCTGGGGGCAATCAGCCCCAGCATTTT. This chain uses TRBV18 with TRBJ1-5; no definite D call. Looked up from germline, CDR1 is KGHSH and CDR2 is LQKENI. The V end was cut by 1 base, the J end by 2 bases, with 9 bases between. The CDR3 loop spans 15 amino acids.

The rearrangement uses TRBV14 and TRBJ1-1; TRBD1 matches at 9 bases. J gave up 3 bases and V 6 bases, and 5 bases lay outside the gene matches. CDR3 length: 14 amino acids. Germline CDR1 is SGHDN and CDR2 is FVKESK. CDR3 in amino acids: CASSRTGGYTEAFF. CDR3 nucleotide sequence: TGTGCCAGCAGTCGTACAGGGGGCTACACTGAAGCTTTCTTT.